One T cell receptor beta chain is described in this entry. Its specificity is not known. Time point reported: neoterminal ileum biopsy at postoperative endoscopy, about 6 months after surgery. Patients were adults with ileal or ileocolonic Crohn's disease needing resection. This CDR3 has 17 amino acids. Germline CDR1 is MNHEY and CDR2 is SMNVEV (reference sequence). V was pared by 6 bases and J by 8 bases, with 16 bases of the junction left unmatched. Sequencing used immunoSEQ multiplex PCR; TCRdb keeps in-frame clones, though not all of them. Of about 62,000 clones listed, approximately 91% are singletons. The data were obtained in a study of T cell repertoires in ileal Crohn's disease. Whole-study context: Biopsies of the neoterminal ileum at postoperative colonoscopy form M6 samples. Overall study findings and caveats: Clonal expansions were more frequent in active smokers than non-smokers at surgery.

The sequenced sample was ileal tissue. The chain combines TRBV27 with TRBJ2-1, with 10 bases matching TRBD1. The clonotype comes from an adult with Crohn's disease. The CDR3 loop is CASRHRLGDRGGDEQFF. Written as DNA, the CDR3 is TGTGCCAGCAGGCACAGACTAGGGGACAGGGGAGGAGATGAGCAGTTCTTC.